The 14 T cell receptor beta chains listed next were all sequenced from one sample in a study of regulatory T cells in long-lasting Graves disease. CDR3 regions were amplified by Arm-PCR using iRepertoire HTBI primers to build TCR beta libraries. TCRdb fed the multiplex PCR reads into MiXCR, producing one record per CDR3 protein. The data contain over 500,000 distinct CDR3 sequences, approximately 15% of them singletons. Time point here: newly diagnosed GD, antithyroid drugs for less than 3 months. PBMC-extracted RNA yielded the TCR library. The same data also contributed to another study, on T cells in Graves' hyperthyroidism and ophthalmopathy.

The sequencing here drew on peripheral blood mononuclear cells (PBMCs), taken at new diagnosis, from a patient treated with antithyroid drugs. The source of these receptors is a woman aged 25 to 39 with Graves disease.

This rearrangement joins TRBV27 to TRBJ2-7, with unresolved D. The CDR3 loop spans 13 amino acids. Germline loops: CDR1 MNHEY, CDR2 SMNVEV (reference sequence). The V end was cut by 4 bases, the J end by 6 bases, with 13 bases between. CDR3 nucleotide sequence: TGTGCCAGCAGTTCGACCGCGCGCACCGAGCAGTACTTC. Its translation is CASSSTARTEQYF.

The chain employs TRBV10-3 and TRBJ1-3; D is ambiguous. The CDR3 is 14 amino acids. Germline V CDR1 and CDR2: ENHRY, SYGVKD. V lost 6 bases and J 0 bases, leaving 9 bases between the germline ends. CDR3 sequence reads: CAIRDGSSGNTIYF. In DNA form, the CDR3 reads TGTGCCATCAGAGACGGGAGCTCTGGAAACACCATATATTTT.

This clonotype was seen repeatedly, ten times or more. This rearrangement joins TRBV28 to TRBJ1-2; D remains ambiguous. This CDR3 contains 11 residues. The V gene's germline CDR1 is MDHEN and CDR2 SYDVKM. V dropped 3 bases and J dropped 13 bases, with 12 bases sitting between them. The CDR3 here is CASSLGGLCTF. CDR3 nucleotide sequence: TGTGCCAGCAGTTTGGGTGGACTGTGCACCTTC.

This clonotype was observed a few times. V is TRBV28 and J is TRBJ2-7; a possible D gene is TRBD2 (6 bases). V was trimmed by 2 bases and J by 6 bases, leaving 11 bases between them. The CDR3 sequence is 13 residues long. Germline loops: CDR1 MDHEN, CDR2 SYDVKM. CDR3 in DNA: TGTGCCAGCAGTTTACCGGGAGCCCGCGAGCAGTACTTC. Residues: CASSLPGAREQYF.

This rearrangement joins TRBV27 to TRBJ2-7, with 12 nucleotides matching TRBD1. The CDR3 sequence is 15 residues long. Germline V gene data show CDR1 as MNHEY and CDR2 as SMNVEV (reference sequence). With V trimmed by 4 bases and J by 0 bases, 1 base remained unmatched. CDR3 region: CASSWDRGHSYEQYF. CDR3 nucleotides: TGTGCCAGCAGTTGGGACAGGGGGCACTCCTACGAGCAGTACTTC.

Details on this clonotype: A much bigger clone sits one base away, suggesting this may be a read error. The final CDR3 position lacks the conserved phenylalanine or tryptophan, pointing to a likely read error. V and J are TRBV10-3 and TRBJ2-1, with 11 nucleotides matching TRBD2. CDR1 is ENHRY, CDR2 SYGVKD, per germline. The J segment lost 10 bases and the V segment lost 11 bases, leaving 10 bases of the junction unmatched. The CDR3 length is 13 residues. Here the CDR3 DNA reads TGTGCCTCTAGACTAGCGGGAAAGGAGGAGCAGTTCCTC. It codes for CASRLAGKEEQFL.

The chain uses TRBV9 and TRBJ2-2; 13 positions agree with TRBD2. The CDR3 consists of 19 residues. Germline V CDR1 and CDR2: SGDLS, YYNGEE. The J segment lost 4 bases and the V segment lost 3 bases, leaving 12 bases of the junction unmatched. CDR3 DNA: TGTGCCAGCAGCGATCGACTAGCGGGAGGCCCCCGGGGCACCGGGGAGCTGTTTTTT. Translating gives CASSDRLAGGPRGTGELFF.

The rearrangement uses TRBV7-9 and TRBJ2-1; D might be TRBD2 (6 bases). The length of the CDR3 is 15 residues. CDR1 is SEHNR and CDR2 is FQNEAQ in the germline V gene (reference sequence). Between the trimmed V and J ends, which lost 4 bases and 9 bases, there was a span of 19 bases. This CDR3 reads CASSYQRGVVPEQFF. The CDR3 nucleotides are TGTGCCAGCAGCTACCAGCGCGGGGTAGTTCCTGAGCAGTTCTTC. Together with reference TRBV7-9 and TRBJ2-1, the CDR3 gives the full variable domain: DTGVSQNPRHKITKRGQNVTFRCDPISEHNRLYWYRQTLGQGPEFLTYFQNEAQLEKSRLLSDRFSAERPKGSFSTLEIQRTEQGDSAMYLCASSYQRGVVPEQFFGPGTRLTVL.

This CDR3 reads CASSQAGGWTGELFF. The CDR3 bases are TGCGCCAGCAGCCAAGCAGGGGGGTGGACCGGGGAGCTGTTTTTT. The rearrangement joins TRBV4-1 to TRBJ2-2, with a weak D call TRBD1 (7 bases). V shed 1 base and J shed 5 bases, with 11 bases lying between them. Looked up from germline, CDR1 is MGHRA and CDR2 is YSYEKL. The CDR3 totals 15 residues.

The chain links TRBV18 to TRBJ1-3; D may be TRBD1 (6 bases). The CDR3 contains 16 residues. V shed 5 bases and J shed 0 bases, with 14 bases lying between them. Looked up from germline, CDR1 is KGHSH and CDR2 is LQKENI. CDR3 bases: TGTGCCAGCTCAAAAATGGACAGCATCTCTGGAAACACCATATATTTT. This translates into CASSKMDSISGNTIYF.

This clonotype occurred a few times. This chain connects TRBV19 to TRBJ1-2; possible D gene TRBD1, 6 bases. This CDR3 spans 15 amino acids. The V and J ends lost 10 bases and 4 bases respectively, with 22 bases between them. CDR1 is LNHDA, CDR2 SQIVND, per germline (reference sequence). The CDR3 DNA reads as TGTGCCACCGCCCCAGGCCAGGGGCGCGTCTATGGCTACACCTTC. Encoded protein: CATAPGQGRVYGYTF.

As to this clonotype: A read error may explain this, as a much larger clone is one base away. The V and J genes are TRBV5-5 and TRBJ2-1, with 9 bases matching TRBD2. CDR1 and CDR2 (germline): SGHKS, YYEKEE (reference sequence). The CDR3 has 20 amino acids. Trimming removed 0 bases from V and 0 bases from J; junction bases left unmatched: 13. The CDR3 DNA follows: TGTGCCAGCAGCTTGGAGGCGGGAGGGGCTCTGGTCACCTCCTACAATGAGCAGTTCTTC. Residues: CASSLEAGGALVTSYNEQFF.

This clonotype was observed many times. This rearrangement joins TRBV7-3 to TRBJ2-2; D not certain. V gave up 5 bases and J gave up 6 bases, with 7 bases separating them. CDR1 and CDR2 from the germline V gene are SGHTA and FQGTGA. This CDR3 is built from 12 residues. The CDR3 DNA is TGTGCCAGCAGCGAAGGTCCCGGGGAGCTGTTTTTT. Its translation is CASSEGPGELFF.

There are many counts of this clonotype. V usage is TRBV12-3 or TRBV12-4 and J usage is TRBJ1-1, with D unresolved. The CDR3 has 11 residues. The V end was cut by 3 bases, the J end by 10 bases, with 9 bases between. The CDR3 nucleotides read TGTGCCAGCAGTTTGAGCCGGGGAGCTTTCTTT. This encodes CASSLSRGAFF.